This T cell receptor beta chain was documented in a study of memory CD4+ T cells and cytomegalovirus serostatus. The method was immunoSEQ multiplex PCR; TCRdb's version includes in-frame clones alone and lacks a portion of them. The data show some 56,000 clones, 82% seen once. The CDR3 consists of 14 residues. Germline V gene data show CDR1 as KGHSH and CDR2 as LQKENI. V shed 1 base and J 7 bases; nucleotides not matched to a gene: 3. Single viable CD3+CD4+CD8-CD45RO+ cells were sorted as the memory CD4+ T cells. The chain joins TRBV18 to TRBJ2-1; 8 positions agree with TRBD2. Specimen: memory CD4+ T cells from blood. The source of this sequence is an adult in good health and CMV-seronegative. CDR3 protein: CASSPLAGYNEQFF. Written as DNA, the CDR3 is TGTGCCAGCTCACCACTAGCGGGGTATAATGAGCAGTTCTTC.